This T cell receptor beta chain was sequenced in a study of cytomegalovirus exposure and HLA in healthy donors. This table comes from immunoSEQ multiplex PCR, and its TCRdb copy is limited to in-frame clones, with some not included. Of 100,000 to 150,000 clones listed, about 93% are singletons. The donors were in the approximately 120-subject validation cohort; that cohort was separate from the roughly 730-subject first cohort. Points on this clone: Its target is unknown.

Study conclusions and caveats: It was found in a later analysis that first-cohort TCR clusters tended to co-occur in the approximately 130 validation repertoires.

This clonotype originated in a woman younger than 35 in good health and CMV-seronegative. The sequenced material came from PBMCs.

The CDR3 sequence is CASSPDRAGSYEQYF. The CDR3 DNA reads TGTGCCAGCAGTCCGGACAGGGCGGGCTCCTACGAGCAGTACTTC. The chain recombines TRBV28 with TRBJ2-7, with 8 bases fitting TRBD1. With 5 bases clipped from V and 0 bases from J, the junction kept 6 bases outside the gene matches. This CDR3 comprises 15 residues. Germline values: CDR1 MDHEN, CDR2 SYDVKM. Full variable domain (missing parts from reference TRBV28 and TRBJ2-7): DVKVTQSSRYLVKRTGEKVFLECVQDMDHENMFWYRQDPGLGLRLIYFSYDVKMKEKGDIPEGYSVSREKKERFSLILESASTNQTSMYLCASSPDRAGSYEQYFGPGTRLTVT.